Below are 8 T cell receptor beta chains sequenced from a single sample in a study of blood T cell repertoires in COVID-19. Method: immunoSEQ multiplex PCR; TCRdb's copy keeps in-frame clones and lacks some. The sample has roughly 18,000 clones, around 92% seen once; the top ten hold approximately 7%. Sequencing was performed on peripheral blood. These TCRs come from a human donor in a cohort sampled during active COVID-19.

J is TRBJ2-3 and V is TRBV2; a weak D match, TRBD2 (6 bases). Germline CDR1 reads SNHLY; CDR2 reads FYNNEI. Trimming pared 7 bases from V and 8 bases from J, leaving 19 bases between. This CDR3 spans 14 amino acids. DNA for the CDR3: TGTGCCAGCACCTCGGAGGGGATGAGGAGTACGCAGTATTTT. Translated, it gives CASTSEGMRSTQYF.

The rearrangement uses TRBV7-2 and TRBJ2-1, with TRBD2 matching over 7 bases. V lost 8 bases to trimming and J lost 4 bases; unmatched junction nucleotides: 8. CDR3 length: 14 residues. The germline CDR1 and CDR2 sequences are SGHTA and FQGNSA. CDR3 in amino acids: CASGRTSTYNEQFF. The CDR3 bases are TGTGCCAGCGGGAGGACTAGTACTTACAATGAGCAGTTCTTC.

This clone was detected only once. The chain has TRBV9 and TRBJ2-7; 9 nucleotides agree with TRBD2. J lost 9 bases, V lost 0 bases, and 7 bases had no gene match. The germline CDR1 and CDR2 sequences are SGDLS and YYNGEE. The CDR3 is made up of 14 amino acids. The CDR3 region has the DNA TGTGCCAGCAGCGTAGATGGCGGGAGGGAGGTGCAGTACTTC. Translation gives CASSVDGGREVQYF. The variable domain in full, with the rest retrieved from reference TRBV9 and TRBJ2-7, is DSGVTQTPKHLITATGQRVTLRCSPRSGDLSVYWYQQSLDQGLQFLIQYYNGEERAKGNILERFSAQQFPDLHSELNLSSLELGDSALYFCASSVDGGREVQYFGPGTRLTVT.

This sequence joins TRBV12-3 or TRBV12-4 and TRBJ2-7, with D unclear. This CDR3 is 13 amino acids long. Trimming took 0 bases from V and 5 from J, leaving 8 bases between them. In DNA form, the CDR3 reads TGTGCCAGCAGTTTAGCGCGAGGCGACGAGCAGTACTTC. Its protein product is CASSLARGDEQYF.

The chain recombines TRBV5-1 with TRBJ2-5; 10 positions match TRBD1. V shed 2 bases and J 3 bases; nucleotides not matched to a gene: 7. CDR3 length equals 16 residues. Germline V gene data show CDR1 as SGHRS and CDR2 as YFSETQ. The CDR3 loop is CASSLPGTGAKETQYF. CDR3 coding DNA: TGCGCCAGCAGCTTACCCGGGACAGGGGCGAAAGAGACCCAGTACTTC.

The rearrangement joins TRBV4-3 to TRBJ2-2; 11 bases match TRBD2. After removal of 5 bases from V and 7 bases from J, the junction contained 6 bases not matched to a gene. The CDR3 has 15 residues. CDR1 is LGHNA and CDR2 is YSLEER in the germline V gene. In DNA form, the CDR3 reads TGCGCCAGCAGCTCGGGACTAGCGGCCGGCGGGGAGCTGTTTTTT. It translates to CASSSGLAAGGELFF.

The V call is TRBV5-4, the J call TRBJ1-1; weak D call: TRBD1 (5 bases). Germline values: CDR1 SGHNT, CDR2 YYREEE (reference sequence). Trimming pared 4 bases from V and 1 base from J, leaving 14 bases between. The CDR3 has 15 residues. The CDR3 loop is CASSPEGQRNTEAFF. In DNA, the CDR3 is TGTGCCAGCAGCCCGGAGGGGCAGAGGAACACTGAAGCTTTCTTT.

The J gene is TRBJ2-7, the V gene TRBV19; D gene uncertain. CDR1 is LNHDA and CDR2 is SQIVND in the germline V gene (reference sequence). The CDR3 length is 13 residues. The V and J ends lost 5 bases and 0 bases respectively, with 8 bases between them. The CDR3 DNA sequence: TGTGCCAGTAGTCCTCGACACTCCTACGAGCAGTACTTC. It encodes CASSPRHSYEQYF.